One T cell receptor (beta chain) is described in this entry. The data are from a study of blood T cell repertoires in COVID-19. Looking at the study overall: The United States, Italy and Spain provided the acute and convalescent COVID-19 samples. Sample material is recorded as cDNA or gDNA derived from T cells, B-cell-depleted T cells, or PBMCs.

The V gene's germline CDR1 is SGHNT and CDR2 YYREEE (reference sequence). V lost 6 bases, J lost 2 bases, and 4 bases stayed unmatched. The CDR3 runs to 13 residues. Original data processing: Scientists estimated how many nucleated cells there were by amplifying reference gene primers. Here immunoSEQ multiplex PCR was the method, and the copy in TCRdb shows in-frame clones only, minus some. Clonal size and the V and J genes are those of that table, whereas D and trimming came from the DNA. The sample lists about 170,000 clones, 88% seen once, with roughly 2% in the top ten. The sequence was collected from a man aged 45-65 years who had recovered from COVID-19. The sample consisted of peripheral blood. The chain combines TRBV5-4 with TRBJ1-2; 7 positions agree with TRBD1. The CDR3 region is CASTRGVNYGYTF. CDR3 coding DNA: TGTGCCAGCACCAGGGGGGTCAACTATGGCTACACCTTC.